These T cell receptor beta chains were read from a single sample in a study of control samples from healthy donors and cancer patients. Sequencing was performed with immunoSEQ multiplex PCR; in TCRdb, only in-frame clones are kept and a portion is missing. The sample consists of around 94,000 clones, roughly nine tenths of them appearing once. Specimen: blood. These receptors all come from a woman aged 18 to 35 in good health. Both conserved end residues are part of each CDR3. A D gene is named only where the DNA matches it firmly. Clone size is shown for a subset of rows, as once, few, many or a class of expanded clone.

j_gene	d_gene	v_gene	abundance	CDR3nt	CDR3aa
TRBJ2-7	NA	TRBV21-1	few	TGTGCCAGCAGCAAACGACTCGGGTCCGGAGAGCAGTACTTC	CASSKRLGSGEQYF
TRBJ1-2	TRBD1	TRBV10-3	NA	TGTGCCATTACAGGGGGCTATGGCTACACCTTC	CAITGGYGYTF
TRBJ1-2	NA	TRBV5-5	NA	TGTGCCAGCAGCTTGGCTTCCGGGGGCTATGGCTACACCTTC	CASSLASGGYGYTF
TRBJ2-7	NA	TRBV5-1	NA	TGCGCCAGCAGCTTGGACGGAACCCAAACCTACGAGCAGTACTTC	CASSLDGTQTYEQYF
TRBJ2-1	NA	TRBV2	NA	TGTGCCAGCAGACGTAGGACCCTGGCCTTTGGGAATGAGCAGTTCTTC	CASRRRTLAFGNEQFF
TRBJ1-3	NA	TRBV5-1	NA	TGCGCCAGCAGCCTGGGCAGGCAGGTTGACGGAAACACCATATATTTT	CASSLGRQVDGNTIYF
TRBJ2-1	TRBD1	TRBV30	NA	TGTGCCTGGAGCGTTGACAGGGGCTCCTACAATGAGCAGTTCTTC	CAWSVDRGSYNEQFF
TRBJ2-7	NA	TRBV4-1	NA	TGCGCCAGCAGCCAAGATCGGGGCAGATACGAGCAGTACTTC	CASSQDRGRYEQYF
TRBJ2-4	NA	TRBV6-5	NA	TGTGCCAGCACTAACCCTCAGAGAAACATTCAGTACTTC	CASTNPQRNIQYF
TRBJ1-4	NA	TRBV19	NA	TGTGCCAGTAACGGGGATATTCTTAATGAAAAACTGTTTTTT	CASNGDILNEKLFF
TRBJ2-2	NA	TRBV2	once	TGTGCCAGCAGTCAAATCCGGTCCGGCACCGGGGAGCTGTTTTTT	CASSQIRSGTGELFF
TRBJ2-1	NA	TRBV5-5	NA	TGTGCCAGCAGCTTGGGACTTAACGGGGAGTTCTTC	CASSLGLNGEFF
TRBJ2-7	NA	TRBV3-1/TRBV3-2	NA	TGTGCCAGCAGCCAAGGATACGAGCAGTACTTC	CASSQGYEQYF
TRBJ1-4	NA	TRBV6-4	NA	TGTGCCAGCGTACGAAACGGTGTTGCAACTAATGAAAAACTGTTTTTT	CASVRNGVATNEKLFF
TRBJ1-1	NA	TRBV6-2/TRBV6-3	NA	TGTGCCAGCAGTTACTCGCAGATCCCGGCAGGCAGGAACACTGAAGCTTTCTTT	CASSYSQIPAGRNTEAFF
TRBJ1-2	TRBD1	TRBV19	once	TGTGCCAGCAAAAGGGACAGCACCAACTATGGCTACACCTTC	CASKRDSTNYGYTF
TRBJ2-3	TRBD2	TRBV2	NA	TGTGCCAGCAGGGGAACACTAGCGGGGGGCGGAGGAGATACGCAGTATTTT	CASRGTLAGGGGDTQYF
TRBJ2-1	TRBD2	TRBV11-3	NA	TGTGCCAGCAGCCTCAGCGGGGCCTACAATGAGCAGTTCTTC	CASSLSGAYNEQFF
TRBJ2-7	TRBD2	TRBV6-5	once	TGTGCCAGCAGTTACGCTCGGGGACTAGCGGGGGAGCGGTACTTC	CASSYARGLAGERYF
TRBJ1-5	NA	TRBV12-5	once	TGTGCTAGTGGTTTGGCCCTTGGAGGTCAGCCCCAGCATTTT	CASGLALGGQPQHF
TRBJ1-4	NA	TRBV6-5	once	TGTGCCAGCAGTTACTCGGGGGACAATAATGAAAAACTGTTTTTT	CASSYSGDNNEKLFF
TRBJ2-1	NA	TRBV5-1	once	TGCGCCAGCAGCTTGGACAGGGCCTACAATGAGCAGTTCTTC	CASSLDRAYNEQFF
TRBJ2-3	NA	TRBV5-4	NA	TGTGCCAGCAGCTCCCGGGACTTAGATACGCAGTATTTT	CASSSRDLDTQYF
TRBJ2-5	NA	TRBV24-1	NA	TGTGCCACCAGTTCGCAATTTCAACAAGAGACCCAGTACTTC	CATSSQFQQETQYF
TRBJ1-6	NA	TRBV3-1/TRBV3-2	NA	TGTGCCAGCAGCCCGGGGTCGGGTAATTCACCCCTCCACTTT	CASSPGSGNSPLHF
TRBJ2-2	NA	TRBV30	once	TGTGCCTGGAATTTTAGGACCGGGGAGCTGTTTTTT	CAWNFRTGELFF
TRBJ1-6	TRBD1	TRBV19	NA	TGTGCCAGTGGGGACAGTATCTCCTATAATAGTTCACCCCTCCACTTT	CASGDSISYNSSPLHF
TRBJ2-2	NA	TRBV5-1	NA	TGCGCCAGCAGCCGGGGACCTCGGGGATCGGGAAGTAAGGGGGAGCTGTTTTTT	CASSRGPRGSGSKGELFF
TRBJ1-2	TRBD1	TRBV29-1	NA	TGCAGCGCAGGACAGGGCTATGGCTACACCTTC	CSAGQGYGYTF
TRBJ1-5	NA	TRBV19	NA	TGTGCCAGTAGTATCATGGGGCTAAGTAGTCAGCCCCAGCATTTT	CASSIMGLSSQPQHF
TRBJ2-7	TRBD1	TRBV7-9	NA	TGTGCCAGCAGCTTTTCCCCCCGGGACAGTTCCTACGAGCAGTACTTC	CASSFSPRDSSYEQYF
TRBJ1-1	NA	TRBV3-1/TRBV3-2	NA	TGTGCCAGCAGCCCAACAAAGAACACTGAAGCTTTCTTT	CASSPTKNTEAFF
TRBJ2-7	NA	TRBV6-2/TRBV6-3	NA	TGTGCCAGCAGTTACGTAGGAGGCAGCGCCTACGAGCAGTACTTC	CASSYVGGSAYEQYF
TRBJ1-6	NA	TRBV9	NA	TGTGCCAGCAGCGTAGAGTGGAGGGATTCACCCCTCCACTTT	CASSVEWRDSPLHF
TRBJ1-6	NA	TRBV6-1	NA	TGTGCCAGCAGTGAGGACGGGCTCTCCTATAATTCACCCCTCCACTTT	CASSEDGLSYNSPLHF
TRBJ2-1	TRBD1	TRBV5-5	NA	TGTGCCAGCAGCCTGGCCTCGGCAGGGGGTTACAATGAGCAGTTCTTC	CASSLASAGGYNEQFF
TRBJ1-5	TRBD1	TRBV2	NA	TGTGCCAGCAGTGGGGGACAGGGCCTTCAGCCCCAGCATTTT	CASSGGQGLQPQHF
TRBJ1-1	TRBD1	TRBV5-1	NA	TGCGCCAGCAGCTTCACCGGGACAGGTAACACTGAAGCTTTCTTT	CASSFTGTGNTEAFF
TRBJ2-7	NA	TRBV15	NA	TGTGCCACCAGCAGAGACAACGCCTCCCCTCTGAACGAGCAGTACTTC	CATSRDNASPLNEQYF
TRBJ1-1	TRBD1	TRBV19	NA	TGTGCCAGTAGTTCATCAGGGGGCGTTAACACTGAAGCTTTCTTT	CASSSSGGVNTEAFF
TRBJ1-5	TRBD1	TRBV4-1	NA	TGCGCCAGCAGCCGGGACAGATTAGGTCAGCCCCAGCATTTT	CASSRDRLGQPQHF
TRBJ1-5	NA	TRBV5-1	NA	TGCGCCAGCAGCCACGGGCCGAATAGCAATCAGCCCCAGCATTTT	CASSHGPNSNQPQHF
TRBJ2-7	TRBD2	TRBV15	NA	TGTGCCACCAGCAGGGGACTAGCGGGGTACGAGCAGTACTTC	CATSRGLAGYEQYF
TRBJ1-5	NA	TRBV6-6	NA	TGTGCCAGCAGTTACTTAACACCTAATAGCAATCAGCCCCAGCATTTT	CASSYLTPNSNQPQHF
TRBJ1-1	NA	TRBV4-2	once	TGTGCCAGCAGCCAAAAGATGGACACCAACACTGAAGCTTTCTTT	CASSQKMDTNTEAFF
TRBJ1-5	NA	TRBV2	NA	TGTGCCACCCATATGGGGCACCAAAATCAGCCCCAGCATTTT	CATHMGHQNQPQHF
TRBJ2-7	TRBD1	TRBV11-2	NA	TGTGCCAGCAGCTTGGGGGACAGGGACATAGACGAGCAGTACTTC	CASSLGDRDIDEQYF
TRBJ2-5	TRBD2	TRBV11-3	NA	TGTGCCAGCAGCTTTAGACTAGCGGGCATCCAAGAGACCCAGTACTTC	CASSFRLAGIQETQYF
TRBJ1-5	NA	TRBV19	NA	TGTGCCAGTAGTGGTAGCAATCAGCCCCAGCATTTT	CASSGSNQPQHF
TRBJ1-1	NA	TRBV6-5	NA	TGTGCCAGCGGAACGCAGAGCACTGAAGCTTTCTTT	CASGTQSTEAFF
TRBJ1-5	NA	TRBV28	NA	TGTGCCAGCAGCCCTGGGTCTTACCGCCAAAACCGGCCCCAGCATTTT	CASSPGSYRQNRPQHF
TRBJ1-1	NA	TRBV18	NA	TGTGCCAGCTCACCACCCCGGTTTAAGACTGAAGCTTTCTTT	CASSPPRFKTEAFF
TRBJ1-5	NA	TRBV10-2	NA	TGCGCCAGCAGTGAGTTAGGGGGGCGCGTGAGCAATCAGCCCCAGCATTTT	CASSELGGRVSNQPQHF
TRBJ2-2	NA	TRBV6-5	NA	TGTGCCAGCAGTTACTTGAGGGTGAACACCGGGGAGCTGTTTTTT	CASSYLRVNTGELFF
TRBJ2-7	TRBD2	TRBV4-1	NA	TGCGCCAGCAGCCAAGGTAGCGGGCTTTGGTTC	CASSQGSGLWF